Listed here is a single T cell receptor beta chain. This clonotype was counted at least ten times. It has no known antigen specificity. One junction end does not reproduce the germline sequence, and a read error may be involved. Sequences DFQATT (CDR1) and SNEGSKA (CDR2) are obtained from the germline V gene (reference sequence). From its cysteine to its phenylalanine, the CDR3 spans 13 amino acids. Solely the CDR3 DNA is kept, with 39 bases framed from the first base. These data originate in a study of neurological immune-mediated disorders (dated by TCRdb to the late 2010s). Concerning the study at large: Among the 34 multiple sclerosis patients, relapsing-remitting MS was present in some 31 and secondary progressive MS was present in 3. Alongside PBMC samples, the set of some 98 TCR-beta libraries contained longitudinal samples, technical triplicates, and paired CD4+ and CD8+ T-cell subsets that had been sorted. Of the 68 subjects in the cohort, roughly 14 were HAM/TSP patients, approximately 35 were multiple sclerosis patients, and some 20 were healthy controls. Peripheral blood TCR-beta repertoires from HTLV-I-associated myelopathy (HAM/TSP) patients, multiple sclerosis patients and healthy controls were compared by UMI-based sequencing. Overall study outcomes, separate from this receptor: TCR clonal expansion was greatest in HAM/TSP patients and smallest in MS patients, who ranked below even healthy controls. In phylogenetic analysis, the repertoires of 18 of 34 MS patients grouped into a cluster of related CDR3 sequences, which suggests a possible signature at the repertoire level. Expanded clones from different subjects shared no identical CDR3 amino acid sequences, which suggests that TCR-beta repertoires were private in all groups. The MS cluster showed no association with clinical or MRI features, and the authors stated that larger cohorts are needed.

cDNA was synthesized by template-switch 5'RACE using a primer carrying a 10-nucleotide random unique molecular identifier by which each TCR transcript was tagged. Every sequencing run yielded over 180 million TCR-beta sequences covering 15-18 subjects. The RNeasy kit was used to extract total RNA. TCR-beta VDJ regions were amplified with primers for the TCR constant region and the 5'RACE anchor, using the KAPA Real-time Library Amplification kit. Sample indexes and Illumina adaptors were added in a first PCR, and a second PCR then increased library yield. After purification with Ampure beads, the TCR product of roughly 650 bp was size-selected on a 2% E-gel SizeSelection system. Library quality was checked on a Bioanalyzer, concentration was measured with Qubit, and libraries were quantified with the Kapa Library Quantification kit before pooling. Libraries were sequenced paired-end 2 x 150 bp on an Illumina HiSeq 2500. To increase sequence diversity, roughly 24-31% phiX was spiked into each library pool. The source study handled its data this way. Quality-filtered reads were processed with the UMI-based MiGEC pipeline, and over 75% of raw TCR sequences were removed by the MiGEC pipeline during error correction. IMGT germline references were used for alignment of VDJ genes, and clonotypes were defined by a unique CDR3 amino acid sequence together with V-J genes. Clonal expansion, Shannon diversity and CDR3 relatedness were evaluated with VDJtools (CalcPairwiseDistances, ClusterSamples), while phylogenetic trees were built in CLCbio workbench. Clones with at least 8 unique UMIs were defined as expanded, with this threshold being based on coefficient-of-variation modelling across technical triplicates. Through fastp at Q25 and MiXCR, TCRdb rebuilt clones from the public reads, retaining in-frame beta chains. Each entry merges the rows of one CDR3 protein and shows their most common DNA and genes. The V and J calls shown here were made by TCRdb, not taken from the authors' results. The sample yields about 60,000 distinct CDR3 sequences; around 3.8% were counted once. Roughly 2% of the sample is held by the ten biggest clonotypes.

Libraries from unsorted PBMCs were made from 2 million PBMCs kept in RNAlater at -80 degrees C until RNA extraction. Multiple sclerosis patients were enrolled in a US clinical protocol under which disease progression was evaluated by magnetic resonance imaging. Peripheral blood underwent Ficoll-Hypaque density gradient centrifugation to isolate PBMCs, which were then cryopreserved in liquid nitrogen. The chain links TRBV20-1 with TRBJ1-5, with a tentative D gene TRBD1 over 6 matching bases. This TCR came from a woman aged 50 to 65 with multiple sclerosis. Sequencing was carried out using PBMCs. The DNA reads TGCAGTGTCTCGGAGGGGGTGGATCAGCCCCAGAATTTT. This codes for CSVSEGVDQPQNF.